A selection of T cell receptor beta chains follows, all from one sample in a study of T cell repertoires in cytomegalovirus infection. MiXCR was run by TCRdb on the reads, yielding one entry per CDR3 protein. The repertoire holds approximately 320,000 distinct CDR3 sequences, more than 8% seen once, with over 3.5% in the top ten. Specimen: PBMCs. The receptors were gathered from a human donor in good health (CMV status not recorded). Some clones in this sample may be carry-over from other donors' samples. Each CDR3 is given with its conserved first and last residue. D genes are given only for firm matches. Clone sizes are given selectively: once, few, many, or a class where the clone is expanded.

TRBV7-9	TRBJ1-6	TRBD1	few	CASRPPGQGLSPLHF	TGTGCCAGCAGGCCGCCGGGACAGGGCCTTTCACCCCTCCACTTT
TRBV6-5	TRBJ1-5	-	many	CASSPDILGNQPQHF	TGTGCCAGCAGCCCGGACATCCTCGGCAATCAGCCCCAGCATTTT
TRBV7-2	TRBJ2-1	-	few	CASSQTKTLGQFF	TGTGCCAGCAGCCAAACCAAAACTCTAGGGCAGTTCTTC
TRBV7-9	TRBJ1-5	-	-	CASSFNTGPINQPQHF	TGTGCCAGCAGTTTTAATACAGGGCCGATAAATCAGCCCCAGCATTTT
TRBV4-1	TRBJ1-1	-	few	CASSQDSAGMNTEAFF	TGCGCCAGCAGCCAAGATTCGGCAGGGATGAACACTGAAGCTTTCTTT
TRBV5-1	TRBJ2-7	TRBD2	few	CASSSGTSGPYEQYF	TGCGCCAGCAGTTCAGGGACTAGCGGCCCCTACGAGCAGTACTTC
TRBV6-6	TRBJ2-1	TRBD2	many	CASSYSVSSGVEQFF	TGTGCCAGCAGTTACTCGGTATCTAGCGGGGTTGAGCAGTTCTTC
TRBV27	TRBJ2-7	TRBD2	few	CASSFSGGSSHEQYF	TGTGCCAGCAGCTTTAGTGGCGGGAGTAGCCACGAGCAGTACTTC
TRBV6-2/TRBV6-3	TRBJ2-3	-	few	CASSYLHLTDTQYF	TGTGCCAGCAGTTACCTTCATCTCACAGATACGCAGTATTTT
TRBV7-2	TRBJ1-6	-	many	CASSLGPGNWVSPLHF	TGTGCCAGCAGCTTAGGGCCAGGGAATTGGGTTTCACCCCTCCACTTT
TRBV7-6	TRBJ2-7	-	many	CASSLVGGAYEQYF	TGTGCCAGCAGCTTAGTCGGGGGAGCCTACGAGCAGTACTTC
TRBV24-1	TRBJ2-3	TRBD2	many	CATSGPTSGEPPDTQYF	TGTGCCACCAGTGGCCCGACTAGCGGGGAACCTCCAGATACGCAGTATTTT
TRBV6-6	TRBJ2-7	TRBD2	few	CASSLSGGGDEQYF	TGTGCCAGCAGTCTAAGCGGGGGGGGCGACGAGCAGTACTTC
TRBV28	TRBJ2-7	TRBD2	-	CASRGGVGEQYF	TGTGCCAGCAGGGGGGGGGTAGGGGAGCAGTACTTC
TRBV6-2/TRBV6-3	TRBJ2-1	-	many	CASSYPSHRGGYNEQFF	TGTGCCAGCAGTTACCCATCCCACAGGGGAGGTTACAATGAGCAGTTCTTC
TRBV7-2	TRBJ2-1	TRBD2	many	CASSALAGGPYNEQFF	TGTGCCAGCAGCGCCCTAGCGGGGGGGCCTTACAATGAGCAGTTCTTC
TRBV29-1	TRBJ1-1	-	few	CSVTPAPNTEAFF	TGCAGCGTTACTCCCGCCCCCAACACTGAAGCTTTCTTT
TRBV18	TRBJ2-1	-	-	CASSPLVRGGENNEQFF	TGTGCCAGCTCACCACTCGTAAGGGGCGGAGAGAACAATGAGCAGTTCTTC
TRBV7-2	TRBJ2-7	-	many	CASSLEASLYEQYF	TGTGCCAGCAGCTTAGAAGCAAGCCTTTACGAGCAGTACTTC
TRBV7-9	TRBJ2-7	TRBD2	-	CASSSLERGSSYEQYF	TGTGCCAGCAGTTCACTGGAGCGGGGAAGCTCCTACGAGCAGTACTTC
TRBV28	TRBJ1-3	-	many	CASSSHGSPGNTIYF	TGTGCCAGCAGTTCCCACGGGTCTCCTGGAAACACCATATATTTT
TRBV7-2	TRBJ2-5	-	many	CASSLAQGTQYF	TGTGCCAGCAGCTTAGCGCAGGGGACCCAGTACTTC
TRBV3-1	TRBJ2-5	TRBD2	-	CASSRILAGGPTMYF	TGTGCCAGCAGCCGCATACTAGCGGGGGGACCCACGATGTACTTC
TRBV7-2	TRBJ1-1	-	-	CASSLAGSKTPNTEAFF	TGTGCCAGCAGCTTAGCGGGGTCGAAGACACCGAACACTGAAGCTTTCTTT
TRBV10-3	TRBJ1-2	-	few	CAISGGYGYTF	TGTGCCATCAGTGGTGGCTATGGCTACACCTTC
TRBV20-1	TRBJ1-1	-	many	CSARLGRGGNTEAFF	TGCAGTGCTAGACTCGGGAGGGGCGGGAACACTGAAGCTTTCTTT
TRBV15	TRBJ2-4	-	few	CATRTGAKNIQYF	TGTGCCACCCGTACAGGGGCCAAAAACATTCAGTACTTC
TRBV4-1	TRBJ2-7	TRBD1	-	CASSQAGTGFYEQYF	TGCGCCAGCAGCCAAGCCGGGACAGGGTTCTACGAGCAGTACTTC
TRBV7-2	TRBJ2-3	TRBD2	few	CASSPSSGGRDTQYF	TGTGCCAGCAGCCCTTCTAGCGGGGGGCGGGATACGCAGTATTTT
TRBV7-2	TRBJ2-5	TRBD2	-	CASRYGGAQETRYF	TGTGCCAGCAGATACGGGGGGGCCCAAGAGACCCGGTACTTC
TRBV7-6	TRBJ1-5	-	many	CATETHINQPQHF	TGTGCCACCGAGACCCATATCAATCAGCCCCAGCATTTT
TRBV20-1	TRBJ2-5	-	few	CSASKGGTQETQYF	TGCAGTGCTAGTAAGGGGGGCACCCAAGAGACCCAGTACTTC
TRBV20-1	TRBJ2-3	TRBD2	-	CSARAPRLAGTNTQYF	TGCAGTGCTAGAGCCCCGAGGCTAGCGGGCACAAATACGCAGTATTTT
TRBV4-2	TRBJ2-1	TRBD2	many	CASSQEAGGAPNEQFF	TGTGCCAGCAGCCAAGAAGCCGGGGGGGCTCCCAATGAGCAGTTCTTC
TRBV20-1	TRBJ2-1	-	few	CSAPISGHNEQFF	TGCAGTGCTCCGATCAGCGGTCACAATGAGCAGTTCTTC
TRBV6-6	TRBJ2-5	-	many	CASTLGETQYF	TGTGCCAGCACCTTGGGGGAGACCCAGTACTTC
TRBV11-2	TRBJ2-5	-	few	CASSFMPRTETQYF	TGTGCCAGCAGCTTTATGCCCAGAACGGAGACCCAGTACTTC
TRBV11-3	TRBJ2-1	TRBD2	many	CASSSGLAGGVEQFF	TGTGCCAGCAGCTCTGGGCTAGCGGGAGGGGTTGAGCAGTTCTTC
TRBV7-2	TRBJ1-3	TRBD1	many	CASSNRQGNSNTIYF	TGTGCCAGCAGCAACAGACAGGGAAATTCAAACACCATATATTTT
TRBV27	TRBJ2-1	-	few	CASSPDVGAPTRFF	TGTGCCAGCAGTCCTGATGTCGGCGCTCCTACTCGGTTCTTC
TRBV7-2	TRBJ2-5	TRBD2	-	CASSLLNSGSGGVQETQYF	TGTGCCAGCAGCTTACTCAACTCGGGTAGCGGGGGGGTACAAGAGACCCAGTACTTC
TRBV6-1	TRBJ2-1	TRBD2	many	CASRKLAVSYNEQFF	TGTGCCAGCAGGAAACTAGCGGTCTCCTACAATGAGCAGTTCTTC
TRBV15	TRBJ2-7	TRBD1	few	CATSRLTGGSYEQYF	TGTGCCACCAGCAGACTGACAGGGGGGTCTTACGAGCAGTACTTC
TRBV12-3/TRBV12-4	TRBJ1-5	-	few	CASSSGQPQHF	TGTGCCAGCAGTTCCGGGCAGCCCCAGCATTTT
TRBV15	TRBJ2-5	TRBD2	few	CATSKGRAGAGETQYF	TGTGCCACCAGCAAGGGGAGGGCGGGAGCCGGAGAGACCCAGTACTTC
TRBV7-2	TRBJ1-6	TRBD1	few	CASSPTDRGFSPLHF	TGTGCCAGCAGCCCCACCGACAGGGGCTTCTCACCCCTCCACTTT
TRBV5-1	TRBJ2-1	TRBD2	few	CASSTATSGGNNEQFF	TGCGCCAGCAGCACTGCGACTAGCGGGGGAAACAATGAGCAGTTCTTC
TRBV29-1	TRBJ2-7	TRBD2	-	CSVGRGGTSYEQYF	TGCAGCGTTGGGCGCGGGGGGACCTCCTACGAGCAGTACTTC